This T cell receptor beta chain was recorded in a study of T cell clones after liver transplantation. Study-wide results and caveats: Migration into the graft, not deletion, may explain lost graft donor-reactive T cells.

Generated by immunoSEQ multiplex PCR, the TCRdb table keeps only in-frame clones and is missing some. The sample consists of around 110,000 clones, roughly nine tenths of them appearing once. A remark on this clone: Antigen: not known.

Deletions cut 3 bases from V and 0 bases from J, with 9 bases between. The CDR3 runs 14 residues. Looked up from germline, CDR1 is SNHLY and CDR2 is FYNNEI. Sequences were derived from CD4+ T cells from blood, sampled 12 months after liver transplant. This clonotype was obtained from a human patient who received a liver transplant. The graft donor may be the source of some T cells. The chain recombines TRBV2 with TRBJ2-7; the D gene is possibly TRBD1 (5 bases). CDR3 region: CASSDRVGSYEQYF. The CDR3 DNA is TGTGCCAGCAGTGACAGGGTGGGCTCCTACGAGCAGTACTTC.